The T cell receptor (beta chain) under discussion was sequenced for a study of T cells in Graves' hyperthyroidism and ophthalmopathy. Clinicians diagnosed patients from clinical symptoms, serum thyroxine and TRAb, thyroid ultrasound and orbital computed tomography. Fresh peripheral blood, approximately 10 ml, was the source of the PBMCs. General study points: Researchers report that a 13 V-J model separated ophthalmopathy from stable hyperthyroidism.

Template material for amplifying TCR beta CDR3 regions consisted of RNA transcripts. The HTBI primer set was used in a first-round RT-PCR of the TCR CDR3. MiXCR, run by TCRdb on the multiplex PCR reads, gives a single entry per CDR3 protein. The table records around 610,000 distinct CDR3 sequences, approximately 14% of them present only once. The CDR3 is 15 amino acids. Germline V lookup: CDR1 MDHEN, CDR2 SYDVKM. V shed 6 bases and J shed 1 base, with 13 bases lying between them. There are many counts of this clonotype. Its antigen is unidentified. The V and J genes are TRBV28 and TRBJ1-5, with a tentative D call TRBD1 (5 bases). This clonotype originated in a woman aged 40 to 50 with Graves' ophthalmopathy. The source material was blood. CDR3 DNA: TGTGCCAGCAGGGGAGGGGCCGTAAGCAATCAGCCCCAGCATTTT. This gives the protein CASRGGAVSNQPQHF.